This T cell receptor beta chain was found in a study of cytomegalovirus exposure and HLA in healthy donors. Study results and caveats: As immune exposure information, only CMV serostatus was available. TRBV6-2, TRBV6-3 and other indistinguishable V segments were excluded.

This clone has just a few counts. Its cognate antigen is unknown. With 7 bases removed from V and 4 bases from J, the gap between germline ends came to 12 bases. The CDR3 has 13 amino acids. CDR1 and CDR2 (germline): LNHDA, SQIVND (reference sequence). PCR used 60 Vbeta primers and 13 Jbeta primers. Sequencing used immunoSEQ multiplex PCR; TCRdb keeps in-frame clones, though not all of them. This sample has 150,000 to 180,000 clones, with roughly 72% found just once. Sequenced: PBMCs. The sequence was obtained from a man between 25 and 39 years old in good health and CMV-seronegative. The chain has TRBV19 and TRBJ2-3; the D gene is possibly TRBD2 (5 bases). CDR3: CASNSPGADTQYF. The CDR3 DNA is TGTGCCAGTAACTCCCCCGGGGCAGATACGCAGTATTTT.